This TCR beta chain was identified during a study of blood T cell repertoires in COVID-19. Study at large: In each case, the material was cDNA or gDNA derived from T cells, B-cell-depleted T cells, or PBMCs.

The Seattle patients, enrolled during active infection, were followed longitudinally. This CDR3 is 16 amino acids long. In germline, CDR1 is WNHNN, CDR2 SYGVQD (reference sequence). J was trimmed by 3 bases and V by 4 bases; bases with no gene match: 8. The method was immunoSEQ multiplex PCR; TCRdb's version includes in-frame clones alone and lacks a portion of them. The sample lists about 230,000 clones, 85% to 90% occurring once. V gene TRBV10-1 combines with J gene TRBJ2-4; 8 bases are shared with TRBD1. The receptor comes from a man aged 45-65 years with COVID-19, enrolled during active disease. The sequenced sample consisted of peripheral blood. For the CDR3, the DNA is TGCGCCAGCAGTGGCCGACAGGGGTTCGGCAAAAACATTCAGTACTTC. Protein sequence: CASSGRQGFGKNIQYF.